This T cell receptor (beta chain) is from a study of T cell responses to AZD1222 COVID-19 vaccine. Study results and limitations: Spike was spanned by vaccine-associated CD4 TCRs, which were dominant at 160-218 and 743-854. Just a handful of AZD1222 recipients tested seropositive at baseline. White British donors predominated, females outnumbered males, and clonal diversity was possibly underestimated.

J lost 10 bases, V lost 0 bases, and 12 bases had no gene match. The CDR3 extends over 16 amino acids. Germline V gene sequence: CDR1 LGHNA, CDR2 YSLEER. Points on this clone: The antigen remains undetermined.

The protocol was immunoSEQ multiplex PCR, while the TCRdb copy is restricted to in-frame clones and leaves out a portion. The table shows roughly 130,000 clones, with just over 85% occurring only once. The sample was peripheral blood, taken on day 0 of AZD1222 vaccination. The TCR comes from an adult in good health. The chain links TRBV4-3 to TRBJ2-1, with 7 bases fitting TRBD2. CDR3 nucleotide sequence: TGCGCCAGCAGCCAAGATGTCGGGGGGTCTGGGAGGGAGCAGTTCTTC. It codes for CASSQDVGGSGREQFF.